This is a list of T cell receptor beta chains from one sample in a study of cytomegalovirus exposure and HLA in healthy donors. The table came from immunoSEQ multiplex PCR; TCRdb's copy has only in-frame clones and leaves some out. In the table there are approximately 130,000 clones, 75% to 85% of which are singletons. The sample taken for sequencing was PBMCs. The receptors were gathered from a woman between 50 and 59 years old in good health and CMV-seropositive. Both conserved end residues are part of each CDR3.

TRBV7-8,TRBJ2-7,CASSLVQGEQYF
TRBV6-5,TRBJ2-7,CASRAGFNEQYF
TRBV7-6,TRBJ2-5,CASSSRTGGRETQYF
TRBV25-1,TRBJ2-7,CASRGTGWEQYF
TRBV5-1,TRBJ1-1,CASSPIGGGNTEAFF
TRBV18,TRBJ2-7,CASSPQRGRAPYEQYF
TRBV7-2,TRBJ2-1,CASSLSPYNEQFF
TRBV29-1,TRBJ2-1,CSVERAGVGNEQFF
TRBV6-1,TRBJ2-1,CASSQWGAYNEQFF
TRBV7-9,TRBJ1-4,CASSLKGAANEKLFF
TRBV25-1,TRBJ2-7,CASSEWAGTRSYEQYF
TRBV19,TRBJ1-2,CASSMGQGAYGYTF
TRBV5-1,TRBJ2-5,CASSPGTSVSETQYF
TRBV7-2,TRBJ2-5,CASGTSKTQYF
TRBV6-5,TRBJ2-1,CASSYSASNEQFF
TRBV7-9,TRBJ1-1,CASRTGTGVKNTEAFF
TRBV5-1,TRBJ1-5,CASSLSPTGDWPQHF